The next 18 T cell receptor beta chains were all read from a single sample in a study of blood T cell repertoires in COVID-19. Here immunoSEQ multiplex PCR was the method, and the copy in TCRdb shows in-frame clones only, minus some. This table holds tens of thousands of clones, approximately 83% found once. Material: peripheral blood. These receptors originate from a human donor in a cohort sampled during active COVID-19.

Remarks on this clone: This same CDR3 is encoded by further DNA sequences in the sample. The chain has TRBV5-6 and TRBJ2-2, with 10 bases that match TRBD2. CDR3 length equals 15 residues. Germline CDR1 reads SGHDT; CDR2 reads YYEEEE. Trimming took 7 bases from V and 5 from J; bases not matched to a gene: 8. CDR3 sequence (DNA): TGTGCCAGCTCCTTCGGACTAGCGGTAACCGGGGAGCTGTTTTTT. Translating it yields CASSFGLAVTGELFF.

The chain joins TRBV19 to TRBJ2-2, with TRBD2 identical over 7 bases. J was trimmed by 1 base and V by 6 bases; bases with no gene match: 8. Germline values: CDR1 LNHDA, CDR2 SQIVND (reference sequence). There are 16 residues in the CDR3. CDR3 protein: CASRALERGNTGELFF. In nucleotides, the CDR3 is TGTGCCAGTAGGGCTCTCGAGCGGGGGAACACCGGGGAGCTGTTTTTT.

This clone showed up just a few times. The chain combines TRBV6-4 with TRBJ2-3; weak D call: TRBD2 (6 bases). The germline V and J ends were trimmed by 4 bases and 3 bases, with 8 bases remaining between them. CDR3 length: 13 residues. Germline V CDR1 and CDR2: MRHNA, SNTAGT. The CDR3 loop reads CASSATSTDTQYF. The CDR3 coding sequence is TGTGCCAGCAGTGCGACTAGTACAGATACGCAGTATTTT.

The genes are TRBV7-3 and TRBJ1-6; D unresolved. V was pared by 2 bases and J by 5 bases, with 10 bases between. Germline V lookup: CDR1 SGHTA, CDR2 FQGTGA. CDR3 size: 15 residues. This CDR3 reads CASSLEGLNNSPLHF. The CDR3, as DNA: TGTGCCAGCAGCTTAGAAGGACTTAATAATTCACCCCTCCACTTT.

The chain recombines TRBV6-5 with TRBJ2-1; D remains unclear. Trimming removed 3 bases at V and 8 bases at J, with 17 bases between. The germline V gene has CDR1 MNHEY and CDR2 SVGAGI. The CDR3 extends over 15 amino acids. The CDR3 reads CASSYSAFLRDEQFF. CDR3 bases: TGTGCCAGCAGTTATTCCGCGTTCCTACGCGATGAGCAGTTCTTC.

The chain couples TRBV27 to TRBJ2-7, with 7 bases aligning to TRBD1. The CDR3 contains 14 residues. The V gene end was trimmed by 5 bases and the J gene end by 0 bases; junction bases not matched to a gene: 4. Germline lookup yields CDR1 MNHEY and CDR2 SMNVEV (reference sequence). CDR3 nucleotides: TGTGCCAGCAGTCCTGGACAGGTCTCCTACGAGCAGTACTTC. It is translated as CASSPGQVSYEQYF.

This clone was seen only a few times. This rearrangement joins TRBV10-3 to TRBJ1-2; D ambiguous. The CDR3 has 14 residues. The germline V gene has CDR1 ENHRY and CDR2 SYGVKD. The V end was cut by 2 bases, the J end by 4 bases, with 11 bases between. The CDR3 loop is CAISERGEVYGYTF. The CDR3 nucleotides read TGTGCCATCAGTGAGCGGGGAGAGGTCTATGGCTACACCTTC.

The rearrangement uses TRBV7-2 and TRBJ2-7; weak D call: TRBD1 (6 bases). CDR1 is SGHTA, CDR2 FQGNSA, per germline. This CDR3 is 15 amino acids long. Deletions cut 5 bases from V and 0 bases from J, with 14 bases between. CDR3 DNA: TGTGCCAGCAGCCCCACGACAGGTAGCTCCTACGAGCAGTACTTC. Its protein product is CASSPTTGSSYEQYF.

This clone was observed a few times. This rearrangement joins TRBV7-8 to TRBJ2-5, with 10 positions matching TRBD2. V lost 1 base to trimming and J lost 5 bases; unmatched junction nucleotides: 10. CDR3 length equals 17 residues. Germline CDR1 reads SGHVS; CDR2 reads FQNEAQ. CDR3 amino acids: CASSLEITSGTLETQYF. The DNA of the CDR3 is TGTGCCAGCAGCTTAGAGATAACTAGCGGGACGTTGGAGACCCAGTACTTC.

This clone was counted between two and nine times. The chain recombines TRBV5-1 with TRBJ2-1; TRBD1 agrees at 7 bases. The CDR3 sequence is 15 residues long. Per the germline V gene, CDR1 is SGHRS and CDR2 is YFSETQ. The V and J ends lost 3 bases and 2 bases, in that order; junction bases with no gene match: 5. The CDR3 spells CASSWTGTAYNEQFF. CDR3 DNA sequence: TGCGCCAGCAGCTGGACAGGTACTGCCTACAATGAGCAGTTCTTC.

CDR3 protein: CASSQDARDRRRQETQYF. For the CDR3, the DNA is TGTGCCAGCAGCCAAGATGCACGGGACAGAAGGAGGCAAGAGACCCAGTACTTC. The chain carries TRBV14 and TRBJ2-5; 7 nucleotides agree with TRBD1. Germline V lookup: CDR1 SGHDN, CDR2 FVKESK. The ends lost 0 bases at V and 2 bases at J; junction bases unmatched: 12. This CDR3 has 18 amino acids.

The chain combines TRBV6-5 with TRBJ2-3; 9 bases match TRBD1. The trim removed 2 bases at V and 9 bases at J, leaving 12 bases unmatched. The CDR3 spans 16 residues. Germline CDR1 is MNHEY and CDR2 is SVGAGI. CDR3 in DNA: TGTGCCAGCAGTTACCCGACAGGGGGGCTAGAATACACGCAGTATTTT. Residues: CASSYPTGGLEYTQYF.

The chain combines TRBV7-8 with TRBJ1-3; 7 nucleotides agree with TRBD1. The CDR3 consists of 18 residues. After removal of 5 bases from V and 3 bases from J, the junction contained 16 bases not matched to a gene. CDR1 SGHVS and CDR2 FQNEAQ come from the germline V gene. For the CDR3, the DNA is TGTGCCAGCAGCCCAAAGACAGGGAGCATACCGGGTGGAAACACCATATATTTT. Its translation is CASSPKTGSIPGGNTIYF.

The V and J genes are TRBV19 and TRBJ1-3, with TRBD1 matching over 7 bases. J gave up 2 bases and V 7 bases, and 5 bases lay outside the gene matches. The CDR3 is 14 residues long. The germline CDR1 and CDR2 sequences are LNHDA and SQIVND (reference sequence). The CDR3 loop is CASISDRTGNTIYF. As DNA, the CDR3 is TGTGCCAGTATTTCGGACAGGACTGGAAACACCATATATTTT.

To note about this clone: An end of the junction does not agree with germline; a read error may underlie this. This chain connects TRBV7-7 to TRBJ2-3, with a tentative D call TRBD1 (7 bases). Germline V gene lookup returns CDR1 SSHAT and CDR2 FNYEAQ (reference sequence). The CDR3 extends over 15 amino acids. The CDR3 is CASSRGTASTDTQYF. The DNA of the CDR3 is TGTGCTAGCAGCCGCGGGACAGCTAGCACAGATACGCAGTATTTT.

V is TRBV19 and J is TRBJ1-1, with TRBD1 as a possible D gene (6 bases). Germline assignment: CDR1 LNHDA and CDR2 SQIVND (reference sequence). Between the trimmed V and J ends, which lost 5 bases and 3 bases, there was a span of 16 bases. This CDR3 is built from 15 residues. The CDR3 here is CASSLSGARDTEAFF. CDR3 in DNA: TGTGCCAGTAGTCTTTCAGGGGCGCGGGACACTGAAGCTTTCTTT.

This clone turned up a few times. The chain is built from TRBV7-9 and TRBJ2-3, with D possibly TRBD2 on 7 matching bases. V was clipped by 1 base and J by 2 bases, with 13 bases between them. The CDR3 has 16 residues. Germline CDR1 and CDR2: SEHNR and FQNEAQ (reference sequence). Here the CDR3 reads CASSLVTGGFTDTQYF. The CDR3 nucleotides are TGTGCCAGCAGCTTAGTGACGGGGGGCTTCACAGATACGCAGTATTTT.

V and J are TRBV18 and TRBJ1-2, with D unresolved. V lost 3 bases, J lost 4 bases, and 9 bases lay in between. The CDR3 loop spans 13 amino acids. Germline loops: CDR1 KGHSH, CDR2 LQKENI. CDR3 bases: TGTGCCAGCTCACCCTTGGCAGGCTATGGCTACACCTTC. This codes for CASSPLAGYGYTF.